The rows below give T cell receptor beta chains drawn from one sample of a study of cytomegalovirus exposure and HLA in healthy donors. The table came from immunoSEQ multiplex PCR; TCRdb's copy has only in-frame clones and leaves some out. The profile shows 60,000 to 70,000 clones, about 80% of them singletons. Sample: PBMCs. These receptors all stem from a man aged 45-65 years in good health and CMV-seronegative. The CDR3 runs from the conserved cysteine through the conserved F or W. The D gene is left open where the match is weak.

D: TRBD1
J: TRBJ2-5
V: TRBV7-8
CDR3: CASSSTGGLGQETQYF

D: TRBD1
J: TRBJ1-2
V: TRBV7-8
CDR3: CASSSRPGGTTYGYTF

D: -
J: TRBJ2-2
V: TRBV11-2
CDR3: CASSLNRQYTGELFF

D: TRBD1
J: TRBJ1-1
V: TRBV5-1
CDR3: CASSLATGVNTEAFF

D: TRBD1
J: TRBJ2-7
V: TRBV28
CDR3: CASSSLGQGRDEQYF

D: -
J: TRBJ2-7
V: TRBV27
CDR3: CASSLSNTGYEQYF

D: -
J: TRBJ2-7
V: TRBV30
CDR3: CAWSVLKSYHYEQYF

D: -
J: TRBJ2-7
V: TRBV6-6
CDR3: CASSYARTFYEQYF

D: -
J: TRBJ1-5
V: TRBV10-3
CDR3: CAISQTRVEQPQHF

D: TRBD1
J: TRBJ2-2
V: TRBV7-2
CDR3: CASSPWGQGTGELFF

D: TRBD1
J: TRBJ1-3
V: TRBV6-5
CDR3: CASRRQGTGNTIYF

D: -
J: TRBJ2-7
V: TRBV27
CDR3: CASSRGRSEQYF

D: TRBD2
J: TRBJ2-3
V: TRBV6-1
CDR3: CASKEREGSADTQYF

D: -
J: TRBJ2-4
V: TRBV19
CDR3: CASTTGGAAKNIQYF

D: -
J: TRBJ1-2
V: TRBV7-2
CDR3: CASSLVSGVTDGYTF

D: TRBD2
J: TRBJ2-5
V: TRBV7-3
CDR3: CASSTSGGLETQYF

D: TRBD1
J: TRBJ1-2
V: TRBV16
CDR3: CASSQYETGPNGYTF

D: -
J: TRBJ2-1
V: TRBV23-1
CDR3: CARDGAAYNEQFF

D: -
J: TRBJ1-4
V: TRBV7-6
CDR3: CASSSTVDATNEKLFF

D: TRBD1
J: TRBJ2-1
V: TRBV19
CDR3: CASSMVQGTPYNEQFF

D: -
J: TRBJ1-1
V: TRBV25-1
CDR3: CASSEGGGTEAFF

D: -
J: TRBJ2-7
V: TRBV5-1
CDR3: CASSLWQTYEQYF

D: TRBD2
J: -
V: TRBV15
CDR3: CATSRDRGDGGRSYEQYF

D: -
J: TRBJ2-7
V: TRBV11-2
CDR3: CASSLVSGADEQYF

D: -
J: TRBJ2-1
V: TRBV7-9
CDR3: CASSLARKGAVGGNEQFF

D: -
J: TRBJ2-1
V: TRBV19
CDR3: CASSIELLAPYNEQFF

D: TRBD1
J: TRBJ2-7
V: TRBV6-5
CDR3: CASSYRQGDYEQYF

D: TRBD1
J: TRBJ1-1
V: TRBV10-3
CDR3: CAIRIGGLNTEAFF

D: TRBD1
J: TRBJ1-5
V: TRBV11-2
CDR3: CASSSSGGFNQPQHF

D: -
J: TRBJ2-7
V: TRBV4-3
CDR3: CASSQDSEGHYEQYF

D: -
J: TRBJ2-3
V: TRBV7-9
CDR3: CASSFSDTQYF

D: TRBD1
J: TRBJ2-7
V: TRBV2
CDR3: CASSEALPGQGEQYF

D: -
J: TRBJ2-1
V: TRBV5-4
CDR3: CASSSTRLVSYNEQFF

D: -
J: TRBJ2-2
V: TRBV30
CDR3: CAWSVLGGLGTGELFF

D: -
J: TRBJ1-4
V: TRBV9
CDR3: CASSVHAEASEKLFF

D: -
J: TRBJ2-3
V: TRBV27
CDR3: CASSPTGKKLRTDTQYF

D: TRBD1
J: TRBJ1-4
V: TRBV28
CDR3: CASSLIGKGAEKLFF

D: -
J: TRBJ1-6
V: TRBV10-3
CDR3: CAISLAQENSPLHF

D: -
J: TRBJ1-1
V: TRBV29-1
CDR3: CSVDPAEAFF

D: -
J: TRBJ2-7
V: TRBV30
CDR3: CAWSAQGHEQYF